This entry concerns a single T cell receptor beta chain. The data are from a study of radiation and T cells in renal cell carcinoma. V was clipped by 3 bases and J by 7 bases; unmatched bases: 4. CDR1 is SQVTM, CDR2 ANQGSEA, per germline. The CDR3 loop spans 14 amino acids. Time point of the sample: blood 2 weeks post-SBRT. Treatment described: 15 Gy SBRT to primary tumor, nephrectomy 4 weeks later. The protocol was immunoSEQ multiplex PCR, while the TCRdb copy is restricted to in-frame clones and leaves out a portion. This sample has about 130,000 clones; over 75% occur once, and the top ten carry around 6.1%.

The V call is TRBV29-1, the J call TRBJ2-1; TRBD2 agrees at 12 bases. The sequencing here drew on blood, taken from a patient whose treatment included radiotherapy and nephrectomy. The receptor was isolated from a man in his fifties with renal cell carcinoma. The CDR3 DNA follows: TGCAGCGTTGAGAGGCTAGCGGGAGGGAATGAGCAGTTCTTC. Encoded protein: CSVERLAGGNEQFF.